The next 19 T cell receptor beta chains were all read from a single sample in a study of T cell responses to AZD1222 COVID-19 vaccine. The protocol was immunoSEQ multiplex PCR, while the TCRdb copy is restricted to in-frame clones and leaves out a portion. The sample holds fewer than 150,000 clones, approximately 90% seen once. The starting material was peripheral blood, obtained 28 days after the second AZD1222 dose. All receptors come from an adult who received the AZD1222 COVID-19 vaccine.

The rearrangement joins TRBV5-6 to TRBJ1-5; TRBD1 aligns across 12 bases. The germline V gene has CDR1 SGHDT and CDR2 YYEEEE. This CDR3 is 18 amino acids long. V trimming: 1 base; J trimming: 6 bases; junction bases outside the gene matches: 11. The chain's CDR3 is CASSLWDRGRSISQPQHF. CDR3 nucleotide sequence: TGTGCCAGCAGCTTGTGGGACAGGGGGCGGTCAATCAGTCAGCCCCAGCATTTT.

V and J are TRBV5-4 and TRBJ2-5, with D possibly being TRBD1 or TRBD2 (5 bases each). V lost 4 bases to trimming and J lost 1 base, with 17 bases between them. Per germline, CDR1 SGHNT and CDR2 YYREEE (reference sequence). This CDR3 spans 16 amino acids. CDR3 amino acids: CASSREGAGPQETQYF. The CDR3 nucleotides are TGTGCCAGCAGCCGGGAAGGGGCAGGCCCCCAAGAGACCCAGTACTTC.

The chain employs TRBV7-2 and TRBJ1-2; unclear D gene. The CDR3 has 11 amino acids. Trimming pared 4 bases from V and 3 bases from J, leaving 3 bases between. Per the germline V gene, CDR1 is SGHTA and CDR2 is FQGNSA. The CDR3 nucleotides are TGTGCCAGCAGCTACGACTATGGCTACACCTTC. Protein sequence: CASSYDYGYTF.

The CDR3 region is CASSLGLADYNEQFF. The CDR3, as DNA: TGTGCCAGCAGCCTGGGACTAGCGGATTACAATGAGCAGTTCTTC. This sequence joins TRBV5-8 and TRBJ2-1; 11 bases fit TRBD2. CDR3 size: 15 residues. Unmatched junction bases numbered 4, after V lost 4 bases and J lost 4 bases. The V gene's germline CDR1 is SGHTS and CDR2 YDEGEE.

The rearrangement uses TRBV18 and TRBJ2-7; 7 bases map to TRBD2. V lost 1 base to trimming and J lost 5 bases; unmatched junction nucleotides: 2. CDR1 is KGHSH and CDR2 is LQKENI in the germline V gene. The CDR3 loop spans 13 amino acids. CDR3 region: CASSPRGRDEQYF. In nucleotides, the CDR3 is TGTGCCAGCTCACCACGGGGGAGGGACGAGCAGTACTTC. The variable domain in full, with the rest retrieved from reference TRBV18 and TRBJ2-7, is NAGVMQNPRHLVRRRGQEARLRCSPMKGHSHVYWYRQLPEEGLKFMVYLQKENIIDESGMPKERFSAEFPKEGPSILRIQQVVRGDSAAYFCASSPRGRDEQYFGPGTRLTVT.

The chain combines TRBV18 with TRBJ2-3; D is uncertain. Trimming shortened V by 6 bases and J by 0 bases, and 4 bases separated the two germline ends. Germline loops: CDR1 KGHSH, CDR2 LQKENI. The CDR3 is 12 residues long. CDR3 coding DNA: TGTGCCAGCTCGATTAGCACAGATACGCAGTATTTT. Its protein is CASSISTDTQYF. Together with reference TRBV18 and TRBJ2-3, the CDR3 gives the full variable domain: NAGVMQNPRHLVRRRGQEARLRCSPMKGHSHVYWYRQLPEEGLKFMVYLQKENIIDESGMPKERFSAEFPKEGPSILRIQQVVRGDSAAYFCASSISTDTQYFGPGTRLTVL.

The chain joins TRBV19 to TRBJ1-1; 8 bases map to TRBD1. The germline gives CDR1 LNHDA, CDR2 SQIVND (reference sequence). The CDR3 has 15 residues. Trimming removed 6 bases from V and 0 bases from J; junction bases left unmatched: 6. The CDR3 here is CASRTTGALNTEAFF. In DNA form, the CDR3 reads TGTGCCAGTAGAACGACAGGGGCGTTGAACACTGAAGCTTTCTTT.

The V gene is TRBV6-4, the J gene TRBJ2-1; 7 bases map to TRBD2. The CDR3 has 14 amino acids. Germline-derived CDR1 and CDR2 are MRHNA and SNTAGT. V shed 3 bases and J 5 bases; nucleotides not matched to a gene: 4. The CDR3 reads CASSEASGNNEQFF. Here the CDR3 DNA reads TGTGCCAGCAGTGAGGCTAGCGGAAACAATGAGCAGTTCTTC.

Only one count was recorded for this clone. The chain joins TRBV10-3 to TRBJ1-2, with 7 bases matching TRBD1. Trimming took 5 bases from V and 2 from J; bases not matched to a gene: 2. This CDR3 region has 13 residues. The germline CDR1 and CDR2 sequences are ENHRY and SYGVKD. The DNA for the CDR3 is TGTGCCATCAGTACGGACAGGAACTATGGCTACACCTTC. Translating gives CAISTDRNYGYTF.

V is TRBV11-2 and J is TRBJ1-2; D not certain. Trimming pared 5 bases from V and 3 bases from J, leaving 7 bases between. The CDR3 runs to 12 residues. Germline V gives CDR1 SGHAT, CDR2 FQNNGV. CDR3 sequence reads: CASSPGYYGYTF. The CDR3 DNA sequence: TGTGCCAGCAGCCCTGGGTACTATGGCTACACCTTC.

The chain couples TRBV11-2 to TRBJ1-5; no firm D call. Trimming took off 4 bases at V and 6 bases at J, with 16 bases between the two ends. The CDR3 spans 15 residues. Germline CDR1 reads SGHAT; CDR2 reads FQNNGV. The CDR3 loop reads CASSSDGEVIQPQHF. CDR3 bases: TGTGCCAGCAGCTCAGACGGGGAGGTGATTCAGCCCCAGCATTTT.

CDR3 protein: CASSIVQLSGELFF. DNA of the CDR3: TGTGCCAGTAGTATAGTACAGCTTTCCGGGGAGCTGTTTTTT. The chain has TRBV19 and TRBJ2-2; D unresolved. The CDR3 spans 14 residues. Germline CDR1 is LNHDA and CDR2 is SQIVND (reference sequence). Between the trimmed V and J ends, which lost 1 base and 6 bases, there was a span of 9 bases.

This chain connects TRBV6-5 to TRBJ1-6; D gene ambiguous. This CDR3 contains 15 residues. V was clipped by 2 bases and J by 10 bases, with 15 bases between them. Germline V gene sequence: CDR1 MNHEY, CDR2 SVGAGI. The CDR3 reads CASSYGNEGISPLHF. The CDR3 DNA reads as TGTGCCAGCAGTTACGGGAACGAGGGAATATCACCCCTCCACTTT.

V is TRBV27 and J is TRBJ2-3; 14 nucleotides agree with TRBD2. The J segment lost 7 bases and the V segment lost 6 bases, leaving 15 bases of the junction unmatched. CDR1 and CDR2 (germline): MNHEY, SMNVEV (reference sequence). This CDR3 is 18 amino acids long. The CDR3 bases are TGTGCCAGCAGACCCTCGAGACTAGCGGGAGGGGTTGTAAATACGCAGTATTTT. Amino acids: CASRPSRLAGGVVNTQYF.

This chain connects TRBV4-3 to TRBJ2-1, with a possible D match to TRBD2 (5 bases). The V gene lost 0 bases and the J gene lost 3 bases, with 12 bases spanning the gap. The length of the CDR3 is 16 residues. The germline V gene has CDR1 LGHNA and CDR2 YSLEER. The CDR3 region is CASSQDGDYGYNEQFF. The CDR3 DNA follows: TGCGCCAGCAGCCAAGACGGAGACTACGGCTACAATGAGCAGTTCTTC.

The DNA of the CDR3 is TGCGCCAGCAGCCCAAACCCCGACTGGGGACCTTTTTTCTTC. Protein product: CASSPNPDWGPFFF. The chain uses TRBV5-1 and TRBJ2-1; D is perhaps TRBD1 or TRBD2 (5 bases each). Germline V gives CDR1 SGHRS, CDR2 YFSETQ. The CDR3 runs 14 residues. Trimming removed 4 bases from V and 16 bases from J, with 24 bases in between.

The chain is built from TRBV5-4 and TRBJ2-5; D is tentatively TRBD1 or TRBD2 (5 bases each). The germline V gene has CDR1 SGHNT and CDR2 YYREEE (reference sequence). V lost 0 bases to trimming and J lost 5 bases, with 17 bases between them. There are 16 residues in the CDR3. The CDR3 here is CASSLVSPWDVETQYF. The CDR3 region has the DNA TGTGCCAGCAGCTTGGTGAGTCCGTGGGACGTGGAGACCCAGTACTTC.

This clone has a single count. The rearrangement links TRBV7-6 to TRBJ2-1, with D possibly TRBD2 on 5 matching bases. V was shortened by 2 bases and J by 8 bases, with 7 bases between the two germline ends. Germline assignment: CDR1 SGHVS and CDR2 FNYEAQ. The CDR3 covers 12 residues. The CDR3, as DNA: TGTGCCAGCAGCTTACGGCGGGATGAGCAGTTCTTC. Its protein is CASSLRRDEQFF.

The chain joins TRBV11-2 to TRBJ2-1, with a weak D call TRBD2 (6 bases). The CDR3 spans 14 residues. In germline, CDR1 is SGHAT, CDR2 FQNNGV. Trimming cost V 5 bases and J 5 bases, with 13 bases left between them. CDR3 DNA: TGTGCCAGCAGCCTCGGGACTGCAAACAATGAGCAGTTCTTC. Translated, it gives CASSLGTANNEQFF.